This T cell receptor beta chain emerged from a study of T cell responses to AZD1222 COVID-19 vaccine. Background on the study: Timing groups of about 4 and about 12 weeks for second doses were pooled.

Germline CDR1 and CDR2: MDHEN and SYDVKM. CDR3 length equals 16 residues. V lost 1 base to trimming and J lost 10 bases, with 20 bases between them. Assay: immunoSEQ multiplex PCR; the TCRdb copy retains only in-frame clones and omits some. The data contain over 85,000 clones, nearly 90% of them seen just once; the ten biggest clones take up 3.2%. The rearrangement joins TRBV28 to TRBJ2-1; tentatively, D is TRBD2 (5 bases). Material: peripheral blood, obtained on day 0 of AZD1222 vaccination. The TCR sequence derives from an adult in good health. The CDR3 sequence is CASSLFGLAKLGEQFF. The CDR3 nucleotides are TGTGCCAGCAGTTTATTCGGCCTAGCAAAACTGGGGGAGCAGTTCTTC.